Only a few counts were recorded for the clone carrying this T cell receptor (beta chain). As yet, its antigen is unknown. TCRdb re-analysed the PCR reads in MiXCR, keeping a single row per CDR3 protein. The table has roughly 18,000 distinct CDR3 sequences, around 62% seen once. These data belong to a study of vaccination and CD4 T cells after COVID-19. Looking at the study overall: Each participant underwent a two-dose regimen of either the BNT162b2 or the mRNA-1273 vaccine. Drawing of post-COVID samples took place a median roughly 97 days after diagnosis (range 35 to 161). Typically, post-vaccine samples were obtained a median 72 days after dose two, within a range of 14 to 241. Study-level results: Median SARS-CoV-2-reactive clonotype numbers went from 21 to 38; this increase was not significant.

V lost 6 bases to trimming and J lost 13 bases; unmatched junction nucleotides: 11. Germline lookup yields CDR1 MNHNS and CDR2 SASEGT. The CDR3 consists of 15 residues. The receptor's source is a human donor who had recovered from COVID-19. The specimen comprised CD4+ T cells from blood, sampled before SARS-CoV-2 vaccination. The chain links TRBV6-1 to TRBJ2-1; 14 nucleotides agree with TRBD2. CDR3 DNA sequence: TGTGCCAGCAGCTCCGGGACTAGCGGGAGTATTTATCAGTTCTTC. This translates into CASSSGTSGSIYQFF.